This TCR beta chain originates from a study of regulatory T cells in long-lasting Graves disease. Findings and caveats of the study: Accuracy was perhaps lowered by the small sample size. Persistent Graves' patients showed reduced TCR diversity versus newly diagnosed patients.

Described time point: newly diagnosed GD, antithyroid drugs for less than 3 months. Extracted RNA from PBMCs served as the source of the TCR library. Relying on iRepertoire HTBI primers and Arm-PCR of CDR3 regions, the team built TCR beta libraries. TCRdb re-analysed the multiplex PCR reads in MiXCR, keeping a single row per CDR3 protein. The table lists about 530,000 distinct CDR3 sequences, approximately 16% of them singletons. This clonotype occurred many times. Its antigen is undetermined. Germline values: CDR1 LGHDT, CDR2 YNNKEL (reference sequence). Between the trimmed V and J ends, which lost 5 bases and 5 bases, there was a span of 10 bases. The CDR3 is made up of 13 amino acids. These data were likewise used in another study, on T cells in Graves' hyperthyroidism and ophthalmopathy. As reported in that work: Most thyroid clonotypes with frequency above 0.001 were detected in blood.

Sequencing was performed on peripheral blood mononuclear cells (PBMCs), taken at new diagnosis, from a patient treated with antithyroid drugs. The TCR comes from a woman between 40 and 65 years old with Graves disease. The chain recombines TRBV3-1 with TRBJ2-1, with a possible D match to TRBD2 (6 bases). CDR3 DNA sequence: TGTGCCAGCAGCAGACGCGGGGACAATGAGCAGTTCTTC. Its protein product is CASSRRGDNEQFF.